Here is one T cell receptor beta chain with its context. Its antigen remains unidentified. CD45RO-negative, CCR7-selected cells formed the naive CD8 fraction, which excluded terminally differentiated effector memory CD45RA+ cells. This entry is derived from a study of shared clonotypes between healthy human individuals. The wider study: A few men and a couple of women, aged 18 to 49, were donors.

The protocol was immunoSEQ multiplex PCR, while the TCRdb copy is restricted to in-frame clones and leaves out a portion. The table shows 800,000 to 950,000 clones, with approximately 96% occurring only once. The CDR3 covers 14 residues. V was pared by 6 bases and J by 4 bases, with 6 bases of the junction left unmatched. Germline assignment: CDR1 SQVTM and CDR2 ANQGSEA. Study-wide results and caveats: Despite large depth, sorted-subset datasets appeared incompletely sequenced.

The chain couples TRBV29-1 to TRBJ1-5; 10 nucleotides align to TRBD1. This clonotype was sampled from a man aged 30 to 45 in good health. Sequenced material: naive CD8+ T cells sorted from blood. The CDR3 coding sequence is TGCAGCGTCCGGGACAGGGGATGGAATCAGCCCCAGCATTTT. This codes for CSVRDRGWNQPQHF.